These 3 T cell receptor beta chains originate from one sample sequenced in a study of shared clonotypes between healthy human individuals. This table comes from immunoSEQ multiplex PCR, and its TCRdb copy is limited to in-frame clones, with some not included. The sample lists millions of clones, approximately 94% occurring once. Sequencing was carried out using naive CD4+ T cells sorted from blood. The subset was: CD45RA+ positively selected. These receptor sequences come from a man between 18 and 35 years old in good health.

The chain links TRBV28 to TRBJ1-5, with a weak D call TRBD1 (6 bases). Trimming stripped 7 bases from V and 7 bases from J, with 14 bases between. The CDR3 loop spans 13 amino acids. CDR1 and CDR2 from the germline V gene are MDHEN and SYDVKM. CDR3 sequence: CASKGGAEQPQHF. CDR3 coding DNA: TGTGCCAGCAAGGGGGGGGCGGAACAGCCCCAGCATTTT.

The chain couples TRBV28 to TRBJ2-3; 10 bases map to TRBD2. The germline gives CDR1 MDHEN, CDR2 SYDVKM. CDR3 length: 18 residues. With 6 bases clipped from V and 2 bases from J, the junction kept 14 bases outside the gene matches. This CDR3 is CASSPGGAGGWITDTQYF. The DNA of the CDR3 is TGTGCCAGCAGCCCCGGAGGAGCGGGGGGGTGGATCACAGATACGCAGTATTTT.

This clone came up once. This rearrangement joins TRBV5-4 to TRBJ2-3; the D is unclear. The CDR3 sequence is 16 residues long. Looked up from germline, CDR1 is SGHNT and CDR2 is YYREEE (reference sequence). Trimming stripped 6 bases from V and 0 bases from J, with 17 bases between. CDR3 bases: TGTGCCAGCACCCTACGGCAGACAACGAGCACAGATACGCAGTATTTT. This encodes CASTLRQTTSTDTQYF.